The rows below give T cell receptor beta chains drawn from one sample of a study of T-cell memory formation after mild COVID-19. From the 5' RACE reads, TCRdb called clonotypes with MiXCR, one entry per CDR3 protein. The profile covers roughly 140,000 distinct CDR3 sequences, with around 15% appearing a single time and less than 30% taken by the ten largest. Sequencing input: PBMCs or a T cell subset sorted from them (not recorded which). The receptors here all came from an adult woman who had mild COVID-19 (a few samples of this study predate the infection). Cell type and time point are not known. Both conserved end residues are trimmed from each CDR3. Some rows have no size entry. The others give once, few or many, or a class for an expanded clone.

v_gene,abundance,j_gene,CDR3aa
TRBV24-1,many,TRBJ2-2,ATSDLRGLAGGLRNTGELF
TRBV30,NA,TRBJ2-4,AWSLNSPRDIQY
TRBV3-1,few,TRBJ1-5,ASSQDPKGNQPQH
TRBV6-6,NA,TRBJ2-2,ASSYSMERDLPGELF
TRBV6-2/TRBV6-3,few,TRBJ2-7,ASSYSVPRLAGDTYEQY
TRBV6-5,few,TRBJ1-1,ASSYSETGNTEAF
TRBV5-1,NA,TRBJ2-7,ASSLGTGEYEQY
TRBV7-9,NA,TRBJ2-1,ASSSRLAPYNEQF
TRBV24-1,NA,TRBJ2-3,ATSDPGLASGGMNPQY
TRBV18,NA,TRBJ2-7,ASSPRDLGTGVYEQY
TRBV12-3/TRBV12-4,NA,TRBJ1-1,ASTWTGRGSNTEAF
TRBV12-3/TRBV12-4,many,TRBJ2-3,ASERGDSTDTQY
TRBV7-6,NA,TRBJ2-7,ASSLYDGFVHEQY
TRBV7-9,few,TRBJ2-1,ASSLGGSEQF
TRBV6-5,few,TRBJ2-7,ASGTGDSVSYEQY
TRBV9,few,TRBJ2-7,ASSVGWWEVSYEQY
TRBV7-9,few,TRBJ2-7,ASSDGRQGVHEQY
TRBV20-1,NA,TRBJ2-3,SAGALAGTVTSTDTQY
TRBV27,few,TRBJ2-5,ASSLTGPRSGTQY
TRBV7-9,NA,TRBJ2-2,ASSSEGGELF
TRBV10-3,NA,TRBJ2-7,AISADSPSYEQY
TRBV4-3,many,TRBJ1-5,ASSLGENQPQH
TRBV10-3,few,TRBJ2-3,AIGLRGRADTQY
TRBV11-2,NA,TRBJ2-7,ASSPTIYDEQY
TRBV5-1,once,TRBJ1-1,ASSLVGSGTEAF
TRBV7-9,many,TRBJ1-1,ASWTGWDTEAF
TRBV5-1,NA,TRBJ2-3,ASSLREHLTDTQY
TRBV7-9,NA,TRBJ2-5,ASSPGPGLVETQY
TRBV15,few,TRBJ2-7,ATSGTSTYEQY
TRBV24-1,many,TRBJ2-7,ATIHSGVN
TRBV14,few,TRBJ1-1,ASSQEEEGPT
TRBV14,NA,TRBJ2-3,ASSPDVTDTQY
TRBV5-1,few,TRBJ2-1,ASSLKGLDAFGGEQF
TRBV12-3/TRBV12-4,few,TRBJ2-7,ASSSAATLVGRGSYEQY
TRBV7-7,NA,TRBJ2-5,ASSQGTGLETQY
TRBV6-6,few,TRBJ2-2,ASTLRAGPDAGELF
TRBV7-8,few,TRBJ1-1,ASSLVWSGGAF
TRBV4-2,NA,TRBJ2-2,ASSHPGGGPQSGELF
TRBV4-2,few,TRBJ2-5,ASSQQTGMETQY
TRBV5-1,NA,TRBJ2-3,ASSLEGGAGGHTDTQY
TRBV7-8,few,TRBJ2-2,ASSLGLGRTGELF
TRBV6-5,few,TRBJ2-3,ASSPDSSGLTDTQY
TRBV20-1,once,TRBJ1-2,SARDREDYGYT
TRBV5-6,few,TRBJ2-7,ASSRGRQGPRTYYEQY
TRBV12-3/TRBV12-4,few,TRBJ2-3,ASHMGHFGTDTQY
TRBV5-4,few,TRBJ2-1,ASSWEGTSGGHNEQF
TRBV7-9,few,TRBJ1-1,ASSSLKDRDEAF
TRBV2,NA,TRBJ2-7,ATTRIRGTYEQY
TRBV5-1,few,TRBJ1-1,ASRTGEPRGLNTEAF
TRBV4-3,NA,TRBJ2-3,ASSQDGRETDTQY
TRBV5-1,few,TRBJ2-3,ASSYIAVSTDTQY
TRBV29-1,NA,TRBJ2-7,SVVGTSAYEQY
TRBV2,few,TRBJ2-2,ASSPGQGSGELF
TRBV12-5,NA,TRBJ1-1,ASALATGRVNTEAF
TRBV15,few,TRBJ2-5,ATSYRAQETQY